This T cell receptor (beta chain) is from a study of blood T cell repertoires in COVID-19. Across the study: Acute-phase and convalescent COVID-19 samples originated in the United States, Italy and Spain. T cells, B-cell-depleted T cells, or PBMCs provided the cDNA or gDNA that served as material.

This CDR3 has 15 residues. Trimming took off 5 bases at V and 6 bases at J, with 17 bases between the two ends. CDR1 and CDR2 from the germline V gene are KGHSH and LQKENI. Authors' data handling: Reference gene primers were amplified, and this amplification served to estimate nucleated cell counts. Here immunoSEQ multiplex PCR was the method, and the copy in TCRdb shows in-frame clones only, minus some. Clonal size and the V and J genes are those of that table, whereas D and trimming came from the DNA. The sample lists more than 300,000 clones, 91% seen once, with 2.5% to 4% in the top ten. Source material: peripheral blood. The TCR originated in a woman between 18 and 29 years old who had recovered from COVID-19. This rearrangement joins TRBV18 to TRBJ1-5; no definite D call. The DNA for the CDR3 is TGTGCCAGCTCATCCACCAATGTACTCGGTCAGCCCCAGCATTTT. This encodes CASSSTNVLGQPQHF.